Presented here are 32 T cell receptor beta chains from one specimen sequenced in a study of blood T cell repertoires in COVID-19. Repertoires were generated with immunoSEQ multiplex PCR, while TCRdb's copy carries only in-frame clones and drops some. This sample carries 140,000 to 150,000 clones, around nine tenths of them seen once, and the ten largest clones take 1.5% to 2%. The specimen sequenced was peripheral blood. Source of these receptors: a human donor in a cohort sampled during active COVID-19.

The gene calls are TRBV10-3 and TRBJ1-2; TRBD1 might be the D (6 bases). Trimming left V 8 bases short and J 4 bases short, with 20 bases between. Germline CDR1 is ENHRY and CDR2 is SYGVKD. CDR3 length: 15 residues. The CDR3 loop is CAIPRGGGRLYGYTF. The CDR3 bases are TGTGCCATCCCGAGGGGCGGGGGGCGGCTCTATGGCTACACCTTC.

The J gene is TRBJ1-5, the V gene TRBV27; possible D gene TRBD1, 6 bases. This CDR3 has 16 residues. Germline V lookup: CDR1 MNHEY, CDR2 SMNVEV (reference sequence). The V gene lost 4 bases and the J gene lost 1 base, with 14 bases spanning the gap. CDR3 protein: CASSSYRVQSNQPQHF. The CDR3 DNA sequence: TGTGCCAGCAGTTCTTACAGGGTACAAAGCAATCAGCCCCAGCATTTT.

This clone was seen just once. Given a much more abundant clone one base away, this may be a read error. Other nucleotide sequences from this sample produce the same CDR3. V usage is TRBV6-5 and J usage is TRBJ1-1; D not resolved. V was trimmed by 7 bases and J by 5 bases, leaving 17 bases between them. The V gene's germline CDR1 is MNHEY and CDR2 SVGAGI. The CDR3 totals 14 residues. CDR3 sequence reads: CASNEEGAKTEAFF. The CDR3 nucleotides read TGTGCCAGCAACGAAGAGGGAGCGAAAACTGAAGCTTTCTTT.

This rearrangement joins TRBV10-3 to TRBJ1-2; weak D call: TRBD1 (6 bases). This CDR3 is built from 14 residues. Looked up from germline, CDR1 is ENHRY and CDR2 is SYGVKD. Trimming took 0 bases from V and 7 from J, leaving 12 bases between them. CDR3 amino acids: CAISESRTVAGYTF. The CDR3 DNA sequence: TGTGCCATCAGTGAGTCTCGGACAGTCGCTGGCTACACCTTC.

V usage is TRBV19 and J usage is TRBJ1-1, with D uncertain. Germline-derived CDR1 and CDR2 are LNHDA and SQIVND (reference sequence). The germline V and J ends were trimmed by 4 bases and 1 base, with 10 bases remaining between them. This CDR3 contains 14 residues. CDR3 loop: CASSRLGENTEAFF. As DNA, the CDR3 is TGTGCCAGTAGTAGGCTCGGGGAGAACACTGAAGCTTTCTTT.

The CDR3 region is CASSVHGDTEAFF. In DNA, the CDR3 is TGCGCCAGCAGTGTACACGGAGACACTGAAGCTTTCTTT. The V call is TRBV5-1, the J call TRBJ1-1; D is unresolved. Germline loops: CDR1 SGHRS, CDR2 YFSETQ. V dropped 5 bases and J dropped 3 bases, with 11 bases sitting between them. The CDR3 consists of 13 residues.

This clone showed up just once. The chain is built from TRBV14 and TRBJ2-2, with 10 bases that match TRBD2. CDR3 length: 17 amino acids. Germline CDR1 is SGHDN and CDR2 is FVKESK. The V and J ends lost 0 bases and 4 bases, in that order; junction bases with no gene match: 5. CDR3 residues: CASSQDPLAGVTGELFF. The CDR3 DNA follows: TGTGCCAGCAGCCAAGACCCTCTAGCGGGGGTCACCGGGGAGCTGTTTTTT.

The chain couples TRBV7-6 to TRBJ2-7; TRBD1 agrees at 9 bases. CDR1 is SGHVS and CDR2 is FNYEAQ in the germline V gene. Trimming took 1 base from V and 2 from J; bases not matched to a gene: 9. CDR3 length: 17 residues. CDR3 sequence reads: CASSLGIGTGSTYEQYF. In DNA form, the CDR3 reads TGTGCCAGCAGCTTAGGTATCGGGACAGGGTCCACCTACGAGCAGTACTTC.

This chain connects TRBV19 to TRBJ1-1, with 8 bases matching TRBD1. Per the germline V gene, CDR1 is LNHDA and CDR2 is SQIVND (reference sequence). Trimming removed 5 bases from V and 6 bases from J; junction bases left unmatched: 8. The CDR3 runs 14 residues. The CDR3 reads CASSVTGARAEAFF. The CDR3 region has the DNA TGTGCCAGTAGTGTGACAGGGGCGAGAGCTGAAGCTTTCTTT.

The chain combines TRBV7-6 with TRBJ2-7, with TRBD2 matching 13 bases. CDR1 is SGHVS, CDR2 FNYEAQ, per germline. The CDR3 length is 13 residues. J was trimmed by 12 bases and V by 5 bases; bases with no gene match: 7. The CDR3 coding sequence is TGTGCCAGCAGCCCAGGACTAGCGGGGGTCCCGTACTTC. Protein: CASSPGLAGVPYF.

The rearrangement links TRBV5-8 to TRBJ1-5, with D perhaps matching TRBD1 (5 bases). The V end was cut by 4 bases, the J end by 2 bases, with 16 bases between. Germline assignment: CDR1 SGHTS and CDR2 YDEGEE. The CDR3 runs to 16 residues. The CDR3 region has the DNA TGTGCCAGCAGCGAAATCGGGGGGGAAGGCAATCAGCCCCAGCATTTT. Residues: CASSEIGGEGNQPQHF.

The CDR3 reads CASSFPGVDNTEAFF. DNA of the CDR3: TGTGCCAGCAGCTTCCCCGGGGTTGATAACACTGAAGCTTTCTTT. The chain uses TRBV7-9 and TRBJ1-1, with no clear D. The CDR3 consists of 15 residues. Germline V gives CDR1 SEHNR, CDR2 FQNEAQ (reference sequence). V lost 3 bases and J 2 bases, leaving 13 bases between the germline ends.

The rearrangement joins TRBV11-3 to TRBJ2-2; weak D call: TRBD2 (5 bases). Germline values: CDR1 SGHNT, CDR2 YENEEA. V lost 2 bases, J lost 5 bases, and 6 bases lay in between. This CDR3 is 13 amino acids long. The CDR3 DNA follows: TGTGCCAGCAGCTTATGGAGGACCGGGGAGCTGTTTTTT. Protein: CASSLWRTGELFF.

This chain links TRBV27 with TRBJ1-2; a possible D gene is TRBD1 (6 bases). V lost 6 bases and J lost 10, with 18 bases in between. The CDR3 runs 13 residues. The germline V gene has CDR1 MNHEY and CDR2 SMNVEV (reference sequence). The CDR3 DNA reads TGTGCCAGCAGCTTAAGGACAGCAGGAAACTACACCTTC. It specifies CASSLRTAGNYTF.

This sequence joins TRBV2 and TRBJ2-3, with 11 nucleotides matching TRBD2. The CDR3 consists of 17 residues. V lost 3 bases to trimming and J lost 0 bases; unmatched junction nucleotides: 5. Germline CDR1 and CDR2: SNHLY and FYNNEI. CDR3 protein: CASSEPSGGKSTDTQYF. As DNA, the CDR3 is TGTGCCAGCAGTGAGCCTAGCGGGGGGAAAAGCACAGATACGCAGTATTTT. Full variable domain (remainder filled in from reference TRBV2 and TRBJ2-3): EPEVTQTPSHQVTQMGQEVILRCVPISNHLYFYWYRQILGQKVEFLVSFYNNEISEKSEIFDDQFSVERPDGSNFTLKIRSTKLEDSAMYFCASSEPSGGKSTDTQYFGPGTRLTVL.

This chain uses TRBV6-1 with TRBJ1-2; tentative D call: TRBD1 (5 bases). Germline assignment: CDR1 MNHNS and CDR2 SASEGT. The CDR3 is made up of 13 amino acids. The V and J ends lost 0 bases and 8 bases respectively, with 10 bases between them. CDR3 nucleotides: TGTGCCAGCAGTGAAGCCCCGGGGGGAGGCTACACCTTC. This encodes CASSEAPGGGYTF.

The chain has TRBV5-1 and TRBJ1-1; D is ambiguous. This CDR3 contains 13 residues. The germline V gene encodes CDR1 SGHRS and CDR2 YFSETQ. Trimming pared 1 base from V and 0 bases from J, leaving 4 bases between. CDR3 DNA: TGCGCCAGCAGCTTGACAGTGAACACTGAAGCTTTCTTT. Amino acid sequence: CASSLTVNTEAFF.

V is TRBV18 and J is TRBJ2-3; 14 bases align to TRBD2. Trimming took 4 bases from V and 3 from J; bases not matched to a gene: 3. CDR3 length: 16 residues. The germline CDR1 and CDR2 sequences are KGHSH and LQKENI. DNA of the CDR3: TGTGCCAGCTCACTGCGGACTAGCGGGGGGACAGATACGCAGTATTTT. Its protein product is CASSLRTSGGTDTQYF.

The chain has TRBV5-1 and TRBJ1-1; 9 bases line up with TRBD1. Trimming took 4 bases from V and 5 from J; bases not matched to a gene: 6. CDR1 and CDR2 (germline): SGHRS, YFSETQ. This CDR3 is built from 14 residues. In DNA form, the CDR3 reads TGCGCCAGCAGCGTACAAGGGACAGGGACTGAAGCTTTCTTT. It specifies CASSVQGTGTEAFF.

The chain recombines TRBV16 with TRBJ2-1; 7 bases line up with TRBD2. Germline assignment: CDR1 KGHSY and CDR2 FQNENV. CDR3 length: 16 amino acids. V lost 4 bases to trimming and J lost 2 bases; unmatched junction nucleotides: 8. The CDR3 region is CASSPDGGETYNEQFF. The CDR3 DNA reads as TGTGCCAGCAGCCCGGATGGGGGGGAAACCTACAATGAGCAGTTCTTC.

The chain joins TRBV4-3 to TRBJ2-2, with D perhaps TRBD1 (6 bases). The germline V gene has CDR1 LGHNA and CDR2 YSLEER. V was trimmed by 8 bases and J by 4 bases, leaving 11 bases between them. The CDR3 runs to 13 residues. CDR3 nucleotide sequence: TGCGCCAGCCGACGAGGGGGCACCGGGGAGCTGTTTTTT. Its protein is CASRRGGTGELFF.

This clone came up a few times. V usage is TRBV7-2 and J usage is TRBJ2-3; 9 bases match TRBD2. The CDR3 is 16 amino acids. Germline trimming cut 4 bases from V and 4 bases from J; bases unmatched to any gene: 9. Germline V gives CDR1 SGHTA, CDR2 FQGNSA. Written as DNA, the CDR3 is TGTGCCAGCAGCTCCCCCCCAAGCGGGGGGTCAGATACGCAGTATTTT. This translates into CASSSPPSGGSDTQYF.

This sequence joins TRBV24-1 and TRBJ1-2; D not certain. Trimming stripped 3 bases from V and 4 bases from J, with 5 bases between. The CDR3 length is 12 residues. Germline loops: CDR1 KGHDR, CDR2 SFDVKD. The CDR3 sequence: CATSDRGYGYTF. The CDR3 nucleotides are TGTGCCACCAGTGATCGCGGCTATGGCTACACCTTC.

The V call is TRBV3-1 (or the pseudogene TRBV3-2), the J call TRBJ2-1; 7 bases match TRBD1. Trimming took 5 bases from V and 0 from J; bases not matched to a gene: 16. Germline V lookup: CDR1 LGHDT, CDR2 YNNKEL (reference sequence). The length of the CDR3 is 19 residues. In DNA, the CDR3 is TGTGCCAGCAGCTCACGGCAAGGGGGCCCTTTAAGCTCCTACAATGAGCAGTTCTTC. Its protein is CASSSRQGGPLSSYNEQFF.

The genes are TRBV2 and TRBJ1-1, with D tentatively TRBD1 (6 bases). There are 12 residues in the CDR3. The germline V gene encodes CDR1 SNHLY and CDR2 FYNNEI. V lost 9 bases, J lost 2 bases, and 10 bases lay in between. CDR3 sequence reads: CASTGSNTEAFF. The CDR3 DNA reads TGTGCCAGTACAGGGTCCAACACTGAAGCTTTCTTT.

The chain employs TRBV6-5 and TRBJ1-1; a weak D match, TRBD1 (5 bases). This CDR3 is 13 amino acids long. Germline assignment: CDR1 MNHEY and CDR2 SVGAGI. Trimming stripped 6 bases from V and 4 bases from J, with 12 bases between. The CDR3 here is CASRGDGGTEAFF. As DNA, the CDR3 is TGTGCCAGCAGAGGAGACGGGGGCACTGAAGCTTTCTTT.

This chain connects TRBV19 to TRBJ2-7, with TRBD1 identical over 8 bases. With 3 bases clipped from V and 2 bases from J, the junction kept 6 bases outside the gene matches. The germline V gene has CDR1 LNHDA and CDR2 SQIVND (reference sequence). This CDR3 contains 15 residues. The CDR3 bases are TGTGCCAGTAGTATCCTGCCAGGGGGCCCCTACGAGCAGTACTTC. This sequence encodes CASSILPGGPYEQYF.

The chain combines TRBV7-6 with TRBJ2-2; 15 bases match TRBD2. With V trimmed by 5 bases and J by 4 bases, 5 bases remained unmatched. Germline V lookup: CDR1 SGHVS, CDR2 FNYEAQ. There are 17 residues in the CDR3. The CDR3 sequence: CASSGGLAGGGTGELFF. CDR3 nucleotide sequence: TGTGCCAGCAGCGGGGGACTAGCGGGGGGAGGCACCGGGGAGCTGTTTTTT. Drawing the rest from reference TRBV7-6 and TRBJ2-2, the complete variable domain is GAGVSQSPRYKVTKRGQDVALRCDPISGHVSLYWYRQALGQGPEFLTYFNYEAQQDKSGLPNDRFSAERPEGSISTLTIQRTEQRDSAMYRCASSGGLAGGGTGELFFGEGSRLTVL.

The rearrangement joins TRBV7-3 to TRBJ2-4; the D is unclear. Trimming cost V 2 bases and J 11 bases, with 10 bases left between them. CDR1 and CDR2 (germline): SGHTA, FQGTGA. The CDR3 length is 12 residues. The CDR3 DNA sequence: TGTGCCAGCAGCTTAGACGGAGCCGTTCAGTACTTC. It translates to CASSLDGAVQYF.

The chain combines TRBV4-1 with TRBJ1-1; no clear D. Trimming took 4 bases from V and 5 from J, leaving 8 bases between them. The CDR3 runs 12 residues. Germline values: CDR1 MGHRA, CDR2 YSYEKL. CDR3 loop: CASSLSGTEAFF. The CDR3 nucleotides are TGCGCCAGCAGCCTATCGGGGACTGAAGCTTTCTTT.

This clone was recorded once. The rearrangement links TRBV6-5 to TRBJ2-1; 8 nucleotides line up with TRBD1. Germline trimming cut 5 bases from V and 4 bases from J; bases unmatched to any gene: 7. Germline assignment: CDR1 MNHEY and CDR2 SVGAGI. This CDR3 has 15 residues. The CDR3: CASSQGALKYNEQFF. The CDR3 bases are TGTGCCAGCAGTCAGGGGGCGCTCAAATACAATGAGCAGTTCTTC.

The J gene is TRBJ1-6, the V gene TRBV10-3; 9 bases fit TRBD1. After removal of 9 bases from V and 6 bases from J, the junction contained 6 bases not matched to a gene. CDR1 and CDR2 from the germline V gene are ENHRY and SYGVKD. The CDR3 is made up of 14 amino acids. The CDR3 DNA is TGTGCCATATGGACAGGGGCAGGTAATTCACCCCTCCACTTT. It codes for CAIWTGAGNSPLHF.